In this sample, the clone carrying this T cell receptor (beta chain) turned up once. Using immunoSEQ multiplex PCR, the repertoire was profiled, and TCRdb retains in-frame clones only, with some absent. Of 150,000 to 200,000 clones in the sample, roughly 89% were seen once. This sample is drawn from a study of blood T cell repertoires in COVID-19. The CDR3 spans 13 residues. Germline V gene lookup returns CDR1 GTSNPN and CDR2 SVGIG (reference sequence). Trimming removed 2 bases at V and 9 bases at J, with 11 bases between. The V gene is TRBV30, the J gene TRBJ1-6; the D is unclear. Sequencing was performed on peripheral blood. The source is a human donor in a cohort sampled during active COVID-19. CDR3 bases: TGTGCCTGGAGTCCCACTAGTGGTTCACCCCTCCACTTT. Translating it yields CAWSPTSGSPLHF.